Listed below are T cell receptor beta chains from one sample, sequenced in a study of Ad26.COV2.S vaccination and SARS-CoV-2 variants. TCRdb's table, derived via immunoSEQ multiplex PCR, lists solely in-frame clones and lacks some. The sample contains 200,000 to 250,000 clones, 88% of which appear only once. The sample in question was peripheral blood, obtained in a trial of Ad26.COV2.S vaccine versus placebo. These receptors all come from a person aged 18 to 65 who received the Ad26.COV2.S COVID-19 vaccine or a placebo. Each CDR3 is given with its conserved first and last residue. D genes are given only for firm matches. Not every row has a clone size; where given, it reads once, few, many or a size class.

D gene: -; V gene: TRBV9; J gene: TRBJ2-3; clone size: -; CDR3 length: 12; CDR3 protein: CASSVGVDTQYF; CDR3 DNA: TGTGCCAGCAGCGTAGGGGTAGATACGCAGTATTTT
D gene: -; V gene: TRBV11-3; J gene: TRBJ2-1; clone size: -; CDR3 length: 14; CDR3 protein: CASSLGSLYNEQFF; CDR3 DNA: TGTGCCAGCAGCTTAGGTAGTCTATACAATGAGCAGTTCTTC
D gene: -; V gene: TRBV3-1/TRBV3-2; J gene: TRBJ1-1; clone size: once; CDR3 length: 18; CDR3 protein: CASSPISGLTAMNTEAFF; CDR3 DNA: TGTGCCAGCAGCCCGATCTCTGGTCTGACAGCCATGAACACTGAAGCTTTCTTT
D gene: -; V gene: TRBV30; J gene: TRBJ1-5; clone size: -; CDR3 length: 13; CDR3 protein: CAWSDGSNQPQHF; CDR3 DNA: TGTGCCTGGAGTGACGGTAGCAATCAGCCCCAGCATTTT
D gene: -; V gene: TRBV7-8; J gene: TRBJ1-2; clone size: -; CDR3 length: 16; CDR3 protein: CASRMGIRGGMGGYTF; CDR3 DNA: TGTGCCAGCCGGATGGGTATCAGAGGGGGAATGGGTGGCTACACCTTC
D gene: -; V gene: TRBV19; J gene: TRBJ1-2; clone size: -; CDR3 length: 13; CDR3 protein: CASSPGPNYGYTF; CDR3 DNA: TGTGCCAGTAGTCCTGGACCTAACTATGGCTACACCTTC
D gene: -; V gene: TRBV7-2; J gene: TRBJ1-3; clone size: -; CDR3 length: 15; CDR3 protein: CASSLSQGIGNTIYF; CDR3 DNA: TGTGCCAGCAGCTTATCACAGGGTATTGGAAACACCATATATTTT
D gene: -; V gene: TRBV7-2; J gene: TRBJ2-5; clone size: -; CDR3 length: 17; CDR3 protein: CASSLAGSRSVRGTQYF; CDR3 DNA: TGTGCCAGCAGCTTAGCGGGTTCCCGTTCGGTCAGGGGAACCCAGTACTTC
D gene: -; V gene: TRBV5-1; J gene: TRBJ2-7; clone size: -; CDR3 length: 14; CDR3 protein: CASSGGTRSYEQYF; CDR3 DNA: TGCGCCAGCAGCGGGGGGACACGCTCCTACGAGCAGTACTTC
D gene: -; V gene: TRBV28; J gene: TRBJ2-7; clone size: -; CDR3 length: 19; CDR3 protein: CASSFPPEETGSGDYEQYF; CDR3 DNA: TGTGCCAGCAGTTTTCCACCCGAAGAAACAGGGAGTGGGGACTACGAGCAGTACTTC
D gene: TRBD1; V gene: TRBV9; J gene: TRBJ1-1; clone size: -; CDR3 length: 14; CDR3 protein: CASSVATGGYEAFF; CDR3 DNA: TGTGCCAGCAGCGTAGCTACAGGGGGCTATGAAGCTTTCTTT
D gene: -; V gene: TRBV7-3; J gene: TRBJ1-1; clone size: -; CDR3 length: 16; CDR3 protein: CASSLNPPSQGTEAFF; CDR3 DNA: TGTGCCAGCAGCTTAAACCCTCCCTCACAAGGGACTGAAGCTTTCTTT
D gene: TRBD1; V gene: TRBV5-1; J gene: TRBJ1-6; clone size: -; CDR3 length: 14; CDR3 protein: CASRWRQGNSPLHF; CDR3 DNA: TGCGCCAGCAGGTGGAGACAGGGTAATTCACCCCTCCACTTT
D gene: TRBD1; V gene: TRBV19; J gene: TRBJ1-5; clone size: -; CDR3 length: 18; CDR3 protein: CASSFWDRVMWSNQPQHF; CDR3 DNA: TGTGCCAGTAGTTTTTGGGACAGGGTAATGTGGAGCAATCAGCCCCAGCATTTT
D gene: -; V gene: TRBV28; J gene: TRBJ2-7; clone size: -; CDR3 length: 14; CDR3 protein: CASSLGVALHEQYF; CDR3 DNA: TGTGCCAGCAGTTTAGGGGTGGCTCTACACGAGCAGTACTTC
D gene: -; V gene: TRBV11-2; J gene: TRBJ2-7; clone size: -; CDR3 length: 15; CDR3 protein: CASSSGVQGSYEQYF; CDR3 DNA: TGTGCCAGCAGCTCGGGAGTACAGGGTTCCTACGAGCAGTACTTC
D gene: -; V gene: TRBV20-1; J gene: TRBJ2-7; clone size: once; CDR3 length: 13; CDR3 protein: CSASTVPSYEQYF; CDR3 DNA: TGCAGTGCTAGTACGGTCCCTTCCTACGAGCAGTACTTC
D gene: -; V gene: TRBV5-4; J gene: TRBJ2-3; clone size: -; CDR3 length: 15; CDR3 protein: CASSLSGASTDTQYF; CDR3 DNA: TGTGCCAGCAGCTTATCGGGAGCTAGCACAGATACGCAGTATTTT
D gene: TRBD2; V gene: TRBV19; J gene: TRBJ2-7; clone size: -; CDR3 length: 18; CDR3 protein: CASSILSSGLGGPYEQYF; CDR3 DNA: TGTGCCAGTAGTATCCTCTCTAGCGGGCTGGGAGGGCCCTACGAGCAGTACTTC
D gene: TRBD1; V gene: TRBV19; J gene: TRBJ2-1; clone size: few; CDR3 length: 13; CDR3 protein: CASTQGDLGGQFF; CDR3 DNA: TGTGCCAGTACGCAGGGGGACCTCGGAGGGCAGTTCTTC
D gene: -; V gene: TRBV7-9; J gene: TRBJ2-3; clone size: -; CDR3 length: 19; CDR3 protein: CASSLVPRLVAPNTDTQYF; CDR3 DNA: TGTGCCAGCAGCTTAGTCCCTCGGTTGGTCGCCCCAAACACAGATACGCAGTATTTT
D gene: TRBD2; V gene: TRBV7-8; J gene: TRBJ2-2; clone size: -; CDR3 length: 18; CDR3 protein: CASSLEGLAGANTGELFF; CDR3 DNA: TGTGCCAGCAGCTTAGAGGGACTAGCGGGCGCGAACACCGGGGAGCTGTTTTTT
D gene: -; V gene: TRBV2; J gene: TRBJ2-5; clone size: -; CDR3 length: 13; CDR3 protein: CASKVRGAETQYF; CDR3 DNA: TGTGCCAGCAAGGTCAGGGGAGCGGAGACCCAGTACTTC
D gene: -; V gene: TRBV3-1/TRBV3-2; J gene: TRBJ2-7; clone size: few; CDR3 length: 15; CDR3 protein: CASSQDPVTTYEQYF; CDR3 DNA: TGTGCCAGCAGCCAAGATCCGGTGACGACGTACGAGCAGTACTTC
D gene: TRBD2; V gene: TRBV9; J gene: TRBJ2-2; clone size: -; CDR3 length: 17; CDR3 protein: CASSVGTSGQNTGELFF; CDR3 DNA: TGTGCCAGCAGCGTAGGGACTAGCGGGCAGAACACCGGGGAGCTGTTTTTT
D gene: -; V gene: TRBV12-3/TRBV12-4; J gene: TRBJ2-3; clone size: -; CDR3 length: 12; CDR3 protein: CASSLAQRTQYF; CDR3 DNA: TGTGCCAGCAGTTTAGCCCAACGTACGCAGTATTTT
D gene: -; V gene: TRBV9; J gene: TRBJ2-2; clone size: -; CDR3 length: 15; CDR3 protein: CASSGRGSNTGELFF; CDR3 DNA: TGTGCCAGCAGCGGGAGGGGGTCGAACACCGGGGAGCTGTTTTTT
D gene: -; V gene: TRBV7-9; J gene: TRBJ1-2; clone size: -; CDR3 length: 19; CDR3 protein: CASSPREGRDGKVNYGYTF; CDR3 DNA: TGTGCCAGCAGCCCAAGGGAGGGCCGGGATGGAAAAGTTAACTATGGCTACACCTTC
D gene: -; V gene: TRBV27; J gene: TRBJ2-1; clone size: -; CDR3 length: 17; CDR3 protein: CASSQGEWRSSYNEQFF; CDR3 DNA: TGTGCCAGCAGTCAAGGGGAGTGGAGGAGCTCCTACAATGAGCAGTTCTTC
D gene: -; V gene: TRBV4-3; J gene: TRBJ1-6; clone size: once; CDR3 length: 16; CDR3 protein: CASRSDRNSYNSPLHF; CDR3 DNA: TGCGCCAGCAGGTCCGACAGAAACTCCTATAATTCACCCCTCCACTTT
D gene: TRBD1; V gene: TRBV7-9; J gene: TRBJ1-1; clone size: -; CDR3 length: 15; CDR3 protein: CASSPGDRVNTEAFF; CDR3 DNA: TGTGCCAGCAGCCCCGGGGACAGGGTGAACACTGAAGCTTTCTTT
D gene: -; V gene: TRBV9; J gene: TRBJ1-2; clone size: -; CDR3 length: 14; CDR3 protein: CASSVDVREGGYTF; CDR3 DNA: TGTGCCAGCAGCGTAGATGTGCGGGAGGGTGGCTACACCTTC
D gene: -; V gene: TRBV30; J gene: TRBJ1-1; clone size: -; CDR3 length: 15; CDR3 protein: CAWSVWGAVNTEAFF; CDR3 DNA: TGTGCCTGGAGTGTGTGGGGGGCTGTAAACACTGAAGCTTTCTTT
D gene: -; V gene: TRBV30; J gene: TRBJ1-2; clone size: -; CDR3 length: 11; CDR3 protein: CAWKGSDGYTF; CDR3 DNA: TGTGCCTGGAAGGGCAGTGATGGCTACACCTTC
D gene: -; V gene: TRBV5-4; J gene: TRBJ2-7; clone size: -; CDR3 length: 14; CDR3 protein: CASSWGELAGEQYF; CDR3 DNA: TGTGCCAGCAGTTGGGGGGAGCTTGCGGGCGAGCAGTACTTC
D gene: -; V gene: TRBV5-4; J gene: TRBJ2-3; clone size: -; CDR3 length: 14; CDR3 protein: CASSLGDGGDTQYF; CDR3 DNA: TGTGCCAGCAGCTTGGGGGACGGGGGAGATACGCAGTATTTT
D gene: TRBD1; V gene: TRBV24-1; J gene: TRBJ2-3; clone size: -; CDR3 length: 15; CDR3 protein: CATSEPGTGADTQYF; CDR3 DNA: TGTGCCACCAGTGAACCCGGGACAGGGGCAGATACGCAGTATTTT
D gene: -; V gene: TRBV5-1; J gene: TRBJ1-2; clone size: -; CDR3 length: 13; CDR3 protein: CASSFPDLRGYTF; CDR3 DNA: TGCGCCAGCAGCTTTCCAGATCTACGGGGCTACACCTTC
D gene: -; V gene: TRBV6-4; J gene: TRBJ2-2; clone size: -; CDR3 length: 13; CDR3 protein: CASSDSPTGELFF; CDR3 DNA: TGTGCCAGCAGTGACTCCCCCACCGGGGAGCTGTTTTTT
D gene: -; V gene: TRBV5-4; J gene: TRBJ2-7; clone size: -; CDR3 length: 16; CDR3 protein: CASSPGGAGRSYEQYF; CDR3 DNA: TGTGCCAGCAGCCCCGGAGGGGCAGGCCGCTCCTACGAGCAGTACTTC
D gene: TRBD1; V gene: TRBV5-4; J gene: TRBJ1-2; clone size: few; CDR3 length: 14; CDR3 protein: CASSLTGEGYGYTF; CDR3 DNA: TGTGCCAGCAGCTTGACAGGGGAAGGATATGGCTACACCTTC
D gene: -; V gene: TRBV6-6; J gene: TRBJ1-2; clone size: -; CDR3 length: 15; CDR3 protein: CASSYSGGTNYGYTF; CDR3 DNA: TGTGCCAGCAGTTACTCTGGGGGGACTAACTATGGCTACACCTTC
D gene: -; V gene: TRBV7-9; J gene: TRBJ1-4; clone size: -; CDR3 length: 14; CDR3 protein: CASSPRQVGEKLFF; CDR3 DNA: TGTGCCAGCAGCCCTAGACAGGTGGGGGAAAAACTGTTTTTT